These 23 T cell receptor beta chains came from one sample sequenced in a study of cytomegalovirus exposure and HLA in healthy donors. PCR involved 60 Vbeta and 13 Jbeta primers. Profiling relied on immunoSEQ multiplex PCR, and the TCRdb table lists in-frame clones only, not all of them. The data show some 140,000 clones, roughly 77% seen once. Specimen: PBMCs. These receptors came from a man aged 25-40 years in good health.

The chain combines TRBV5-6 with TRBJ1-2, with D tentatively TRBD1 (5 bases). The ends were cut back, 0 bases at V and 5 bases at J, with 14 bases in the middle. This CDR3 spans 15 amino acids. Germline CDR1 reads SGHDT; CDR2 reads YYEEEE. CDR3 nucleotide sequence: TGTGCCAGCAGCTTGGTGGGCCAGGGAGGTTATGGCTACACCTTC. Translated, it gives CASSLVGQGGYGYTF.

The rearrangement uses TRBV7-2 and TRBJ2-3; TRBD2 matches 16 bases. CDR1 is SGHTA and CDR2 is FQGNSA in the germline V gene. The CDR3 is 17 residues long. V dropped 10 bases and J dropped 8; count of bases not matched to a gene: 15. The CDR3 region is CAIRSGGTSGRARTQYF. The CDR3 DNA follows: TGTGCCATCCGAAGTGGGGGGACTAGCGGGAGGGCCCGTACGCAGTATTTT. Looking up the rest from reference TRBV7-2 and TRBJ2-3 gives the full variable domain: GAGVSQSPSNKVTEKGKDVELRCDPISGHTALYWYRQSLGQGLEFLIYFQGNSAPDKSGLPSDRFSAERTGGSVSTLTIQRTQQEDSAVYLCAIRSGGTSGRARTQYFGPGTRLTVL.

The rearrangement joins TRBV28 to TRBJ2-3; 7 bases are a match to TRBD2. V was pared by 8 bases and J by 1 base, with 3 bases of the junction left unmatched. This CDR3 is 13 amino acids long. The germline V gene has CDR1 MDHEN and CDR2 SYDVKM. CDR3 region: CASLREGTDTQYF. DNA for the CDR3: TGTGCCAGCCTACGGGAGGGCACAGATACGCAGTATTTT.

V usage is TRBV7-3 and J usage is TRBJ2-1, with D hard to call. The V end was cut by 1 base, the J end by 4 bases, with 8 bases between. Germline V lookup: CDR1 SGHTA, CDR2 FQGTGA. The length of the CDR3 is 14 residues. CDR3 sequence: CASSLISGYNEQFF. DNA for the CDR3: TGTGCCAGCAGCTTAATATCGGGTTACAATGAGCAGTTCTTC.

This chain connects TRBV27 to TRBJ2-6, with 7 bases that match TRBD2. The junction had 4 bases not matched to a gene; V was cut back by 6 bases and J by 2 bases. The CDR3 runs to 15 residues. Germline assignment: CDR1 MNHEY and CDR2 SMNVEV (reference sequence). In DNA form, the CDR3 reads TGTGCCAGCAGCTCCCGGGGGGCTGGGGCCAACGTCCTGACTTTC. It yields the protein CASSSRGAGANVLTF.

This CDR3 is CASSQAETGGLNYGYTF. DNA of the CDR3: TGCGCCAGCAGCCAAGCAGAGACAGGGGGGCTAAACTATGGCTACACCTTC. V is TRBV4-1 and J is TRBJ1-2; 9 bases line up with TRBD1. CDR1 and CDR2 (germline): MGHRA, YSYEKL. This CDR3 is built from 17 residues. The junction had 8 bases not matched to a gene; V was cut back by 1 base and J by 2 bases.

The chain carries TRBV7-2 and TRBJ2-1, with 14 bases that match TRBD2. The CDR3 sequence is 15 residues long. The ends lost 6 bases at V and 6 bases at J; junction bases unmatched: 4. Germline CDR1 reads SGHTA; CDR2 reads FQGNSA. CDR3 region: CASRHGLAGGNEQFF. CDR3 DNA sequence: TGTGCCAGCAGACACGGACTAGCGGGAGGCAATGAGCAGTTCTTC. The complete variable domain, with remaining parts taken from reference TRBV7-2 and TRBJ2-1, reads GAGVSQSPSNKVTEKGKDVELRCDPISGHTALYWYRQSLGQGLEFLIYFQGNSAPDKSGLPSDRFSAERTGGSVSTLTIQRTQQEDSAVYLCASRHGLAGGNEQFFGPGTRLTVL.

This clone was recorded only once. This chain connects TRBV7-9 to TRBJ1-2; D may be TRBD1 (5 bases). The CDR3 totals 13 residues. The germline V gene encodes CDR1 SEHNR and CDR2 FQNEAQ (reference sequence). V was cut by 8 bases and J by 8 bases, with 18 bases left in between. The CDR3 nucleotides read TGTGCCAGCGGAGGGGAGGCCGTTGGGGGCTACACCTTC. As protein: CASGGEAVGGYTF.

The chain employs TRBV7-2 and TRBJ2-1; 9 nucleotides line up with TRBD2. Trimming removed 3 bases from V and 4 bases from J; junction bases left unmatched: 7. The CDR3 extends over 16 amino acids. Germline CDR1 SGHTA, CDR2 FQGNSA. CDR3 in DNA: TGTGCCAGCAGCTTCGTTCGGCTAGCGGGGTACAATGAGCAGTTCTTC. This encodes CASSFVRLAGYNEQFF. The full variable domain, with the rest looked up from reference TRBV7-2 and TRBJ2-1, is GAGVSQSPSNKVTEKGKDVELRCDPISGHTALYWYRQSLGQGLEFLIYFQGNSAPDKSGLPSDRFSAERTGGSVSTLTIQRTQQEDSAVYLCASSFVRLAGYNEQFFGPGTRLTVL.

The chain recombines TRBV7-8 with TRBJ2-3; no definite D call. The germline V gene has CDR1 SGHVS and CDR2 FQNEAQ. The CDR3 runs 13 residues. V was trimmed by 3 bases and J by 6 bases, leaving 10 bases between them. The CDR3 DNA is TGTGCCAGCAGCTTTTTCCCCGGGGATACGCAGTATTTT. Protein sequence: CASSFFPGDTQYF.

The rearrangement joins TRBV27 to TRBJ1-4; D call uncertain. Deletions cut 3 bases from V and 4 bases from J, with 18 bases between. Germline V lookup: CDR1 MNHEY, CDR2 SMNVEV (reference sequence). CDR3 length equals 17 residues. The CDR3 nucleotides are TGTGCCAGCAGTTTGTGGGAGCGTGGGCCTTATAATGAAAAACTGTTTTTT. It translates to CASSLWERGPYNEKLFF.

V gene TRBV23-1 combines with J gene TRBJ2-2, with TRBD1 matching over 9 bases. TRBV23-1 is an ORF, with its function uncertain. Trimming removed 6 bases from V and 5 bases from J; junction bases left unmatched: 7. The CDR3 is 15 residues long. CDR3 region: CASRPGQGRTGELFF. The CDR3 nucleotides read TGCGCCAGCAGACCTGGACAGGGGCGAACCGGGGAGCTGTTTTTT.

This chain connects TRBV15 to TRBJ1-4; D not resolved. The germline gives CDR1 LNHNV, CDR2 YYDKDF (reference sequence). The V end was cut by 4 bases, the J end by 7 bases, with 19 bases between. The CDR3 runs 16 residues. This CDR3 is CATSNAGTISSEKLFF. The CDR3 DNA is TGTGCCACCAGCAACGCGGGAACCATTTCTTCTGAAAAACTGTTTTTT.

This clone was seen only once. This chain's CDR3 is CASSPGTSGRAITDTQYF. The CDR3 DNA follows: TGTGCCAGCAGCCCCGGGACTAGCGGGAGGGCCATCACAGATACGCAGTATTTT. The chain is built from TRBV5-4 and TRBJ2-3; 16 bases match TRBD2. Germline lookup yields CDR1 SGHNT and CDR2 YYREEE (reference sequence). V gave up 4 bases and J gave up 2 bases; unmatched junction bases: 7. This CDR3 spans 18 amino acids.

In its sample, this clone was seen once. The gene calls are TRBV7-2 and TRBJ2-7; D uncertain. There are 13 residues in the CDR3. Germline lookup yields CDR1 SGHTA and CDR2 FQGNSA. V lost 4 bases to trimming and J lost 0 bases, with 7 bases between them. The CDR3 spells CASSSQSSYEQYF. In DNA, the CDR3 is TGTGCCAGCAGCTCCCAGTCCTCCTACGAGCAGTACTTC.

The CDR3, as DNA: TGTGCCAGCAGAGACGTCCCGGGGTACGAGCAGTACTTC. The encoded protein is CASRDVPGYEQYF. This chain uses TRBV28 with TRBJ2-7, with D perhaps TRBD2 (5 bases). CDR3 length equals 13 residues. The ends were cut back, 6 bases at V and 4 bases at J, with 13 bases in the middle. The germline gives CDR1 MDHEN, CDR2 SYDVKM.

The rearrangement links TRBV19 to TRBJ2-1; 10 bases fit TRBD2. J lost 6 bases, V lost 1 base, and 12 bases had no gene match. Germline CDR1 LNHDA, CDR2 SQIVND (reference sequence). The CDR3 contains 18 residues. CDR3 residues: CASSIGFSGRPRPNEQFF. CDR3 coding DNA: TGTGCCAGTAGTATAGGGTTTAGCGGGAGGCCACGACCCAATGAGCAGTTCTTC.

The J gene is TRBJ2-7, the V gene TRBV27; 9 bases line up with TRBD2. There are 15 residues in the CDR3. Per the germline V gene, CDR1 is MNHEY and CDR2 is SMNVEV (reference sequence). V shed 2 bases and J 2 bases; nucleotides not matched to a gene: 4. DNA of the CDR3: TGTGCCAGCAGTTTAAGGGCGGGAGGGCCCTACGAGCAGTACTTC. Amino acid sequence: CASSLRAGGPYEQYF.

The CDR3 DNA follows: TGTGCCAGCAGTTTTGGAGGGGCAAAAGAGACCCAGTACTTC. Translated: CASSFGGAKETQYF. The chain recombines TRBV27 with TRBJ2-5; possibly TRBD2 for D (6 bases). The CDR3 totals 14 residues. V was pared by 3 bases and J by 3 bases, with 11 bases between. Germline CDR1 reads MNHEY; CDR2 reads SMNVEV (reference sequence).

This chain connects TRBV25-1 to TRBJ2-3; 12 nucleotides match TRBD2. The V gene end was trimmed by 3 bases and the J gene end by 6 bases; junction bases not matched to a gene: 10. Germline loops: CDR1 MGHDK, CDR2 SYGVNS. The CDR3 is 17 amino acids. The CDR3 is CASSDRLAGDIWDTQYF. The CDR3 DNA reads TGTGCCAGCAGTGATCGACTAGCGGGAGACATATGGGATACGCAGTATTTT.

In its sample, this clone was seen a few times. Here the CDR3 DNA reads TGTGCCACCCAATGGACAGGGCCGAACTATGGCTACACCTTC. This translates into CATQWTGPNYGYTF. The chain employs TRBV19 and TRBJ1-2; TRBD1 matches 8 bases. The germline gives CDR1 LNHDA, CDR2 SQIVND (reference sequence). CDR3 length: 14 amino acids. V trimming: 10 bases; J trimming: 2 bases; junction bases outside the gene matches: 9. Looking up the rest from reference TRBV19 and TRBJ1-2 gives the full variable domain: DGGITQSPKYLFRKEGQNVTLSCEQNLNHDAMYWYRQDPGQGLRLIYYSQIVNDFQKGDIAEGYSVSREKKESFPLTVTSAQKNPTAFYLCATQWTGPNYGYTFGSGTRLTVV.

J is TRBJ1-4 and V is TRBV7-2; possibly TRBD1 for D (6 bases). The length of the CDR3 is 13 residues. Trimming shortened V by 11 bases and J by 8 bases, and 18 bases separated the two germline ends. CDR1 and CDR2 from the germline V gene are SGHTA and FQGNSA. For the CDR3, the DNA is TGTGCCGGGTGGGGGGGGGCGCGAGAAAAACTGTTTTTT. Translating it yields CAGWGGAREKLFF.

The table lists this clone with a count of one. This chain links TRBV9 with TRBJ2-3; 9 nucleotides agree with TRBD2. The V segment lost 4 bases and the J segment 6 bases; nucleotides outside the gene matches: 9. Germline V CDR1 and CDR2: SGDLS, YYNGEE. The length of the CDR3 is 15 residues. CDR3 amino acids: CASSLSGRPGDTQYF. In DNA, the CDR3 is TGTGCCAGCAGCCTGAGCGGGAGGCCGGGGGATACGCAGTATTTT.